A selection of T cell receptor beta chains follows, all from one sample in a study of blood T cell repertoires in COVID-19. The method was immunoSEQ multiplex PCR; TCRdb's version includes in-frame clones alone and lacks a portion of them. The sample has 350,000 to 450,000 clones, around 90% seen once; the top ten hold over 1%. Sequencing was carried out using peripheral blood. The source of these receptors is a man between 40 and 49 years old with acute or convalescent COVID-19. Each CDR3 is given with its conserved first and last residue. Each record gives: V gene, clone size, J gene, D gene, CDR3 protein, CDR3 DNA. A D gene is named only where the DNA matches it firmly. Expanded clones get a size class; other rows say once, few or many, or leave the size out.

TRBV18	.	TRBJ2-7	TRBD2	CASSPLAGARFYEQYF	TGTGCCAGCTCACCATTAGCGGGGGCCCGGTTCTACGAGCAGTACTTC
TRBV2	.	TRBJ1-2	TRBD1	CASRDDRARGYTF	TGTGCCAGCAGAGACGACAGGGCGCGGGGCTACACCTTC
TRBV27	.	TRBJ1-2	TRBD1	CASSTPGTGGYTF	TGTGCCAGCAGTACTCCCGGGACAGGTGGCTACACCTTC
TRBV16	.	TRBJ2-5	.	CASSQGGTSIETQYF	TGTGCCAGCAGCCAAGGAGGGACGTCGATAGAGACCCAGTACTTC
TRBV5-1	.	TRBJ2-7	TRBD2	CASSSGAGLASEQYF	TGCGCCAGCAGCTCGGGAGCGGGACTAGCTAGCGAGCAGTACTTC
TRBV4-3	.	TRBJ2-3	.	CASSQDVGSNTDTQYF	TGCGCCAGCAGCCAAGATGTAGGGAGCAACACAGATACGCAGTATTTT
TRBV6-6	.	TRBJ1-1	.	CASSGYDSENTEAFF	TGTGCCAGCAGTGGATACGACAGCGAGAACACTGAAGCTTTCTTT
TRBV11-1	few	TRBJ2-1	TRBD2	CASSLAGSGGANEQFF	TGTGCCAGCAGCTTAGCGGGTAGCGGGGGGGCCAATGAGCAGTTCTTC
TRBV27	.	TRBJ1-4	.	CASSLTGQNEKLFF	TGTGCCAGCAGTCTGACGGGACAAAATGAAAAACTGTTTTTT
TRBV6-5	.	TRBJ1-2	TRBD1	CASSYVTGVTGYTF	TGTGCCAGCAGTTACGTAACAGGGGTTACGGGCTACACCTTC
TRBV25-1	.	TRBJ1-2	.	CASSVSGYGYTF	TGTGCCAGCAGTGTCTCCGGCTATGGCTACACCTTC
TRBV6-5	.	TRBJ1-6	.	CASSYESSYNSPLHF	TGTGCCAGCAGTTACGAGAGCTCCTATAATTCACCCCTCCACTTT
TRBV11-2	once	TRBJ2-3	TRBD1	CASSTLQRPTGDTQYF	TGTGCCAGCAGCACTCTCCAGCGGCCGACAGGGGATACGCAGTATTTT
TRBV2	.	TRBJ2-7	TRBD2	CASSPGLADEQYF	TGTGCCAGCAGCCCGGGACTAGCCGACGAGCAGTACTTC